What follows are 23 T cell receptor beta chains derived from one specimen sequenced in a study of T-cell reconstitution after alpha-beta-depleted transplantation in children. During its preparation, the TCRbeta library received unique molecular identifiers. TCRdb re-called the PCR reads with MiXCR, one entry per CDR3 protein. The profile shows some 600,000 distinct CDR3 sequences, approximately 15% of them singletons. The sequencing used PBMCs from the stem cell graft donor, collected from the stem cell graft. These receptors all come from a human donor who donated a stem cell graft to a child with acute myeloid leukemia.

The rearrangement uses TRBV4-3 and TRBJ1-4, with 7 bases fitting TRBD1. The junction had 10 bases not matched to a gene; V was cut back by 1 base and J by 8 bases. CDR1 LGHNA and CDR2 YSLEER come from the germline V gene. The CDR3 runs to 16 residues. The CDR3 protein is CASSQVATGPREKLFF. In nucleotides, the CDR3 is TGCGCCAGCAGCCAAGTTGCGACAGGGCCAAGGGAAAAACTGTTTTTT.

This clonotype was seen only a few times. The rearrangement joins TRBV12-3 or TRBV12-4 to TRBJ2-1, with TRBD2 identical over 8 bases. With V trimmed by 8 bases and J by 4 bases, 4 bases remained unmatched. CDR3 length: 13 amino acids. The CDR3 nucleotides are TGTGCCAGCGGCGGGGGGCTTTACAATGAGCAGTTCTTC. Protein product: CASGGGLYNEQFF.

This sequence joins TRBV5-1 and TRBJ2-1, with TRBD2 matching 9 bases. The CDR3 totals 19 residues. Trimming cost V 0 bases and J 1 base; bases outside gene matches: 11. Germline assignment: CDR1 SGHRS and CDR2 YFSETQ. The chain's CDR3 is CASSLAWGGGAVSYNEQFF. The CDR3 DNA sequence: TGCGCCAGCAGCTTGGCCTGGGGCGGGGGGGCTGTGTCCTACAATGAGCAGTTCTTC.

This clonotype was detected ten times or more. The rearrangement uses TRBV20-1 and TRBJ1-2; D is unresolved. The germline V gene encodes CDR1 DFQATT and CDR2 SNEGSKA (reference sequence). Trimming shortened V by 5 bases and J by 5 bases, and 12 bases separated the two germline ends. The CDR3 covers 12 residues. CDR3 nucleotides: TGCAGTGCTTCCGAGATCCCGTATGGCTACACCTTC. Encoded protein: CSASEIPYGYTF.

This clonotype was observed many times. The chain links TRBV10-3 to TRBJ2-7; possibly TRBD1 for D (6 bases). CDR1 is ENHRY, CDR2 SYGVKD, per germline. This CDR3 has 18 amino acids. Trimming took 5 bases from V and 5 from J, leaving 28 bases between them. In nucleotides, the CDR3 is TGTGCCATCAGTCTACCACAGGGTAGGGGTCCGGATCTGGACGAGCAGTACGTC. As protein: CAISLPQGRGPDLDEQYV.

This clonotype has just a few counts. V and J are TRBV15 and TRBJ2-7; D call uncertain. The germline V gene has CDR1 LNHNV and CDR2 YYDKDF (reference sequence). The ends were cut back, 0 bases at V and 2 bases at J, with 8 bases in the middle. This CDR3 comprises 14 residues. The DNA of the CDR3 is TGTGCCACCAGCAGAGATCGGCAGACCTACGAGCAGTACTTC. It specifies CATSRDRQTYEQYF.

This clonotype was detected many times. The chain carries TRBV12-3 or TRBV12-4 and TRBJ2-1; TRBD2 agrees at 11 bases. J gave up 2 bases and V 7 bases, and 4 bases lay outside the gene matches. The CDR3 runs 15 residues. CDR3 protein: CASTVAGGAYNEQFF. In DNA form, the CDR3 reads TGTGCCAGCACCGTAGCGGGGGGGGCCTACAATGAGCAGTTCTTC.

The sample holds a few counts of this clonotype. CDR3 bases: TGTGCCAGCAGTTACCGAGGACAGGGAGCTAACTATGGCTACACCTTC. It encodes CASSYRGQGANYGYTF. The chain employs TRBV6-5 and TRBJ1-2; 8 nucleotides line up with TRBD1. The length of the CDR3 is 16 residues. The V segment lost 2 bases and the J segment 0 bases; nucleotides outside the gene matches: 5. Germline V gene data show CDR1 as MNHEY and CDR2 as SVGAGI.

This clonotype showed up many times. V is TRBV6-1 and J is TRBJ1-1; 8 bases are shared with TRBD1. V dropped 8 bases and J dropped 1; count of bases not matched to a gene: 3. Germline CDR1 reads MNHNS; CDR2 reads SASEGT. This CDR3 is built from 13 residues. The CDR3 bases are TGTGCCAGCGCAGGGGGCGGGAACACTGAAGCTTTCTTT. This encodes CASAGGGNTEAFF.

At least ten counts were recorded for this clonotype. The V call is TRBV29-1, the J call TRBJ1-2; possible D gene TRBD1, 6 bases. V lost 6 bases and J lost 12, with 14 bases in between. The CDR3 has 10 amino acids. Germline CDR1 reads SQVTM; CDR2 reads ANQGSEA. The CDR3 DNA is TGCAGCGTGATGACAGGCGGAAACACCTTC. Translation gives CSVMTGGNTF.

This clonotype was picked up many times. The rearrangement uses TRBV5-5 and TRBJ2-6; D remains ambiguous. The CDR3 totals 16 residues. V was cut by 1 base and J by 6 bases, with 14 bases left in between. Germline-derived CDR1 and CDR2 are SGHKS and YYEKEE (reference sequence). CDR3 DNA sequence: TGTGCCAGCAGCTTGTTGTCGGTCGCTACGGCCAACGTCCTGACTTTC. Residues: CASSLLSVATANVLTF.

This clonotype has a count of ten or more. The gene calls are TRBV20-1 and TRBJ2-5; TRBD2 is a possible D gene (5 bases). The CDR3 spans 16 residues. V gave up 3 bases and J gave up 5 bases, with 22 bases separating them. CDR1 DFQATT and CDR2 SNEGSKA come from the germline V gene (reference sequence). The CDR3 sequence is CSASAGAATGSETQYF. In nucleotides, the CDR3 is TGCAGTGCTAGCGCCGGAGCGGCTACTGGTTCCGAGACCCAGTACTTC.

V gene TRBV7-2 combines with J gene TRBJ1-3, with D unresolved. In germline, CDR1 is SGHTA, CDR2 FQGNSA. The V and J ends lost 5 bases and 4 bases respectively, with 15 bases between them. The length of the CDR3 is 15 residues. CDR3 loop: CASSPRRMTGNTIYF. The CDR3 DNA is TGTGCCAGCAGCCCTAGACGGATGACCGGAAACACCATATATTTT. Full variable domain (outside the CDR3, taken from reference TRBV7-2 and TRBJ1-3): GAGVSQSPSNKVTEKGKDVELRCDPISGHTALYWYRQSLGQGLEFLIYFQGNSAPDKSGLPSDRFSAERTGGSVSTLTIQRTQQEDSAVYLCASSPRRMTGNTIYFGEGSWLTVV.

This clonotype was counted ten times or more. V and J are TRBV6-1 and TRBJ1-3; D unresolved. The germline V and J ends were trimmed by 6 bases and 0 bases, with 6 bases remaining between them. This CDR3 contains 13 residues. CDR1 MNHNS and CDR2 SASEGT come from the germline V gene. The CDR3 loop reads CASRGYSGNTIYF. The CDR3 coding sequence is TGTGCCAGCAGGGGCTACTCTGGAAACACCATATATTTT.

The chain joins TRBV28 to TRBJ2-2, with no clear D. With 10 bases removed from V and 3 bases from J, the gap between germline ends came to 21 bases. Germline V gene data show CDR1 as MDHEN and CDR2 as SYDVKM. This CDR3 has 16 amino acids. DNA of the CDR3: TGTGCCACCCTCCCATTTTGGGCATCGGACACCGGGGAGCTGTTTTTT. Translating gives CATLPFWASDTGELFF.

V and J are TRBV24-1 and TRBJ2-3; 10 bases map to TRBD1. The V gene end was trimmed by 3 bases and the J gene end by 4 bases; junction bases not matched to a gene: 6. The CDR3 is made up of 16 amino acids. Germline V CDR1 and CDR2: KGHDR, SFDVKD. This CDR3 reads CATSDPTGGRADTQYF. CDR3 nucleotide sequence: TGTGCCACCAGTGATCCGACAGGGGGCCGGGCAGATACGCAGTATTTT.

The sample holds many counts of this clonotype. The rearrangement joins TRBV20-1 to TRBJ2-1; no clear D. The CDR3 covers 14 residues. Germline loops: CDR1 DFQATT, CDR2 SNEGSKA (reference sequence). The V and J ends lost 6 bases and 6 bases respectively, with 18 bases between them. Here the CDR3 DNA reads TGCAGTGCCCCTGGGCTAAGCGCTACCAATGAGCAGTTCTTC. Translation: CSAPGLSATNEQFF.

The chain is built from TRBV6-6 and TRBJ1-2; no firm D call. Trimming cost V 4 bases and J 4 bases, with 10 bases left between them. Germline lookup yields CDR1 MNHNY and CDR2 SVGAGI (reference sequence). CDR3 length equals 13 residues. In DNA form, the CDR3 reads TGTGCCAGCAGTTTCGGCGGTCGCTATGGCTACACCTTC. Translated, it gives CASSFGGRYGYTF.

This clonotype was picked up many times. The V gene is TRBV20-1, the J gene TRBJ1-2; TRBD1 might be the D (5 bases). Germline values: CDR1 DFQATT, CDR2 SNEGSKA (reference sequence). CDR3 length: 13 amino acids. V was shortened by 5 bases and J by 1 base, with 11 bases between the two germline ends. The CDR3 region is CSAPQGYNYGYTF. The CDR3 region has the DNA TGCAGTGCTCCTCAGGGATATAACTATGGCTACACCTTC.

The sample holds many counts of this clonotype. V and J are TRBV12-3 or TRBV12-4 and TRBJ2-2; D remains unclear. Trimming took 1 base from V and 7 from J, leaving 7 bases between them. The length of the CDR3 is 13 residues. CDR3 nucleotides: TGTGCCAGCAGTTTAGTGATCATCGGGGAGCTGTTTTTT. Translated, it gives CASSLVIIGELFF.

This clonotype was seen many times. The J gene is TRBJ1-5, the V gene TRBV20-1; D is unresolved. This CDR3 spans 13 amino acids. CDR1 DFQATT and CDR2 SNEGSKA come from the germline V gene (reference sequence). Trimming removed 5 bases at V and 3 bases at J, with 11 bases between. CDR3 coding DNA: TGCAGTGCTTCGCCTCTCGCCAATCAGCCCCAGCATTTT. Amino acids: CSASPLANQPQHF.

This clonotype was picked up many times. The chain recombines TRBV20-1 with TRBJ1-6; TRBD1 agrees at 7 bases. V lost 0 bases and J lost 7; bases outside the gene matches: 15. The CDR3 runs to 18 residues. The germline V gene has CDR1 DFQATT and CDR2 SNEGSKA (reference sequence). CDR3 nucleotide sequence: TGCAGTGCTAGAGACTACCGTAGGGGAGAGGGGGCCAATTCACCCCTCCACTTT. As protein: CSARDYRRGEGANSPLHF.

This clonotype was recorded a few times. In nucleotides, the CDR3 is TGTGCCAGCGGGCAGGGGGACACCGGGGAGCTGTTTTTT. It encodes CASGQGDTGELFF. The chain combines TRBV12-3 or TRBV12-4 with TRBJ2-2, with 7 positions matching TRBD1. CDR3 length equals 13 residues. V shed 8 bases, J shed 3 bases, and the junction held 3 bases outside the gene matches.